This T cell receptor beta chain was retrieved from a study of blood T cell repertoires in COVID-19. The overall study: PBMCs, B-cell-depleted T cells, or T cells provided the cDNA or gDNA that made up the material.

Ages ranged from 18 to 89 years, with residence in around 24 US areas. Assay: immunoSEQ multiplex PCR; the TCRdb copy retains only in-frame clones and omits some. The data show some 190,000 clones, with 80% seen just once and approximately 15% held by the top ten. Germline values: CDR1 SQVTM, CDR2 ANQGSEA. CDR3 length: 12 residues. Trimming removed 2 bases from V and 5 bases from J, with 9 bases in between. The chain joins TRBV29-1 to TRBJ1-1; D remains ambiguous. The sequenced sample was PBMCs or T cells enriched from blood (not recorded which). The source of this sequence is a man aged 60 to 75 who had been exposed to COVID-19. CDR3 region: CSVEPGRTEAFF. Here the CDR3 DNA reads TGCAGCGTTGAACCGGGAAGGACTGAAGCTTTCTTT.